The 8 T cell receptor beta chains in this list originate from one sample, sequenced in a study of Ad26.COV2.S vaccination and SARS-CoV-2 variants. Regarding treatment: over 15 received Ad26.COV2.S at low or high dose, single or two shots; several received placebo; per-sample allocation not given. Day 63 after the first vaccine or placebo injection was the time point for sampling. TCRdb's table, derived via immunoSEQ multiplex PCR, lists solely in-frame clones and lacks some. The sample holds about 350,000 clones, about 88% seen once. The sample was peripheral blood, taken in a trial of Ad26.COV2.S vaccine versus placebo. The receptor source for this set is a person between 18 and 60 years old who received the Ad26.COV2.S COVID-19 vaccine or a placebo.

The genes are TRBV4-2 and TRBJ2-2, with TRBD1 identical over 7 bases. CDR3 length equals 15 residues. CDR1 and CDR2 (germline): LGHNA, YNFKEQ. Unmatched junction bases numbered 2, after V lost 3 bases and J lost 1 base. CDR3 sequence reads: CASSHGDRNTGELFF. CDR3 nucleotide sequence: TGTGCCAGCAGCCATGGGGACAGGAACACCGGGGAGCTGTTTTTT.

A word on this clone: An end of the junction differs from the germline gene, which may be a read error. The CDR3 here is CASSLGGRDEKLFF. As DNA, the CDR3 is TGTGCCAGTAGCTTAGGGGGGCGCGACGAAAAACTGTTTTTT. The chain couples TRBV7-9 to TRBJ1-4; perhaps TRBD1 as D (6 bases). The CDR3 loop spans 14 amino acids. Germline CDR1 reads SEHNR; CDR2 reads FQNEAQ (reference sequence). Supplemented by reference TRBV7-9 and TRBJ1-4, the full variable domain reads DTGVSQNPRHKITKRGQNVTFRCDPISEHNRLYWYRQTLGQGPEFLTYFQNEAQLEKSRLLSDRFSAERPKGSFSTLEIQRTEQGDSAMYLCASSLGGRDEKLFFGSGTQLSVL.

CDR3 in amino acids: CASSPGQGVAEAFF. The CDR3 nucleotides read TGCGCCAGCTCCCCAGGACAGGGAGTGGCTGAAGCTTTCTTT. The chain recombines TRBV5-1 with TRBJ1-1; TRBD1 matches at 8 bases. The germline gives CDR1 SGHRS, CDR2 YFSETQ. The trim removed 7 bases at V and 6 bases at J, leaving 11 bases unmatched. The CDR3 totals 14 residues.

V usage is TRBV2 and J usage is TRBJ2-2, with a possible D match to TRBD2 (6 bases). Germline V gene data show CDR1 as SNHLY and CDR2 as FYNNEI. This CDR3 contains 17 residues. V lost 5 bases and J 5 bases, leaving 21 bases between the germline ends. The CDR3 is CASSPPPGLRWTGELFF. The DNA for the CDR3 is TGTGCCAGCAGTCCCCCACCGGGACTGCGATGGACCGGGGAGCTGTTTTTT. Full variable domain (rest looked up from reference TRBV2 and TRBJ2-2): EPEVTQTPSHQVTQMGQEVILRCVPISNHLYFYWYRQILGQKVEFLVSFYNNEISEKSEIFDDQFSVERPDGSNFTLKIRSTKLEDSAMYFCASSPPPGLRWTGELFFGEGSRLTVL.

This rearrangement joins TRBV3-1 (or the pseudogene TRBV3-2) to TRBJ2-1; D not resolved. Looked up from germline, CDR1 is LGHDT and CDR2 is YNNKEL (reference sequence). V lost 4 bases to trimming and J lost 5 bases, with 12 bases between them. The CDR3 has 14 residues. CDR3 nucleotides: TGTGCCAGCAGCCTACTGACTTATGACAATGAGCAGTTCTTC. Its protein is CASSLLTYDNEQFF.

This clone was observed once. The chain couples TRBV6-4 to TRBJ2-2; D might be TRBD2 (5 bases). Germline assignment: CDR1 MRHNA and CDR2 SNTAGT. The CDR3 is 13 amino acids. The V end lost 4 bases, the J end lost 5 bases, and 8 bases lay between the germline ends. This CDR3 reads CASSAEETGELFF. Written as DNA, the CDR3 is TGTGCCAGCAGTGCGGAGGAAACCGGGGAGCTGTTTTTT.

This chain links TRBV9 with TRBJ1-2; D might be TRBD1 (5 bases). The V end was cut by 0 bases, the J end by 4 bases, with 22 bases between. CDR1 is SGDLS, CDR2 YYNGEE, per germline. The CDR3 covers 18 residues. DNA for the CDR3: TGTGCCAGCAGCGTAGCGTTTTCGGGGTACCCTCAGGGCTATGGCTACACCTTC. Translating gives CASSVAFSGYPQGYGYTF.

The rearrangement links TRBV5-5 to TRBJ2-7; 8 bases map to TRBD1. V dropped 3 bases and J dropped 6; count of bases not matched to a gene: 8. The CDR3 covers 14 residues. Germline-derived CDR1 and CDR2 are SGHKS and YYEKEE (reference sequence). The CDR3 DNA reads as TGTGCCAGCAGCTCGGGACAGGCATGGGCCGAGCAGTACTTC. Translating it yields CASSSGQAWAEQYF. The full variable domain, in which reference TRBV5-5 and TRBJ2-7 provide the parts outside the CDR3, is DAGVTQSPTHLIKTRGQQVTLRCSPISGHKSVSWYQQVLGQGPQFIFQYYEKEERGRGNFPDRFSARQFPNYSSELNVNALLLGDSALYLCASSSGQAWAEQYFGPGTRLTVT.